These 10 T cell receptor beta chains originate from one sample sequenced in a study of T cell responses to AZD1222 COVID-19 vaccine. Measured with immunoSEQ multiplex PCR; TCRdb has only the in-frame clones, and not every one. The sample records 75,000 to 80,000 clones, 60% to 85% being singletons. Source: peripheral blood, taken 28 days after the second dose of the MenACWY control vaccine. The receptors derive from an adult who received the MenACWY meningococcal vaccine as a control.

The CDR3 nucleotides are TGTGCCAGCAGTTTACACAGCTCCGGGGAGCTGTTTTTT. Amino acid sequence: CASSLHSSGELFF. J is TRBJ2-2 and V is TRBV12-3 or TRBV12-4; D gene ambiguous. This CDR3 is built from 13 residues. V was cut by 2 bases and J by 6 bases, with 7 bases left in between.

The V gene is TRBV6-5, the J gene TRBJ1-6; D gene unclear. Per the germline V gene, CDR1 is MNHEY and CDR2 is SVGAGI. Trimming stripped 8 bases from V and 8 bases from J, with 10 bases between. CDR3 length equals 12 residues. This chain's CDR3 is CASGSPDSPLHF. As DNA, the CDR3 is TGTGCCAGCGGGTCTCCGGATTCACCCCTCCACTTT.

This clone was found a few times. The chain uses TRBV6-4 and TRBJ2-1, with 12 nucleotides matching TRBD2. CDR3 size: 19 residues. Germline V gene data show CDR1 as MRHNA and CDR2 as SNTAGT. J was trimmed by 1 base and V by 10 bases; bases with no gene match: 17. CDR3 coding DNA: TGTGCCATCAAGAGGGACTCTAGCGGGAGGGAAGGGTCCTACAATGAGCAGTTCTTC. Encoded protein: CAIKRDSSGREGSYNEQFF.

This clone was detected only a few times. The chain employs TRBV5-8 and TRBJ2-3; no firm D call. The CDR3 is 13 residues long. V shed 3 bases and J shed 1 base, with 6 bases lying between them. Per germline, CDR1 SGHTS and CDR2 YDEGEE. The CDR3 region is CASSWRRTDTQYF. Written as DNA, the CDR3 is TGTGCCAGCAGCTGGAGACGCACAGATACGCAGTATTTT.

The chain has TRBV5-1 and TRBJ1-2; D possibly corresponds to TRBD1 (6 bases). The germline V gene has CDR1 SGHRS and CDR2 YFSETQ. V shed 0 bases and J shed 7 bases, with 16 bases lying between them. CDR3 length equals 15 residues. The CDR3 coding sequence is TGCGCCAGCAGCTTGGCCGTGGGGGCGCAAGCTGGCTACACCTTC. Protein sequence: CASSLAVGAQAGYTF. The full variable domain, with the rest looked up from reference TRBV5-1 and TRBJ1-2, is KAGVTQTPRYLIKTRGQQVTLSCSPISGHRSVSWYQQTPGQGLQFLFEYFSETQRNKGNFPGRFSGRQFSNSRSEMNVSTLELGDSALYLCASSLAVGAQAGYTFGSGTRLTVV.

The sample holds one count of this clone. The rearrangement links TRBV5-4 to TRBJ2-6; the D gene is possibly TRBD1 (6 bases). Looked up from germline, CDR1 is SGHNT and CDR2 is YYREEE (reference sequence). The V end lost 2 bases, the J end lost 4 bases, and 10 bases lay between the germline ends. The CDR3 loop spans 15 amino acids. The CDR3 region is CASSLGGSGANVLTF. The CDR3 DNA sequence: TGTGCCAGCAGCTTAGGGGGTTCCGGGGCCAACGTCCTGACTTTC. Complete variable domain (other parts from reference TRBV5-4 and TRBJ2-6): ETGVTQSPTHLIKTRGQQVTLRCSSQSGHNTVSWYQQALGQGPQFIFQYYREEENGRGNFPPRFSGLQFPNYSSELNVNALELDDSALYLCASSLGGSGANVLTFGAGSRLTVL.

The rearrangement joins TRBV4-1 to TRBJ1-2, with D tentatively TRBD1 (6 bases). CDR3 length: 19 residues. V lost 0 bases, J lost 8 bases, and 28 bases lay in between. CDR1 and CDR2 (germline): MGHRA, YSYEKL. CDR3 coding DNA: TGCGCCAGCAGCCAAGATGGGGGCAGGTCGGGCTTTGGGGTAATCGGCTACACCTTC. Protein sequence: CASSQDGGRSGFGVIGYTF.

This clone was detected once. The chain links TRBV2 to TRBJ1-5; TRBD1 aligns across 7 bases. CDR3 length: 14 residues. The J segment lost 5 bases and the V segment lost 5 bases, leaving 6 bases of the junction unmatched. Per the germline V gene, CDR1 is SNHLY and CDR2 is FYNNEI. For the CDR3, the DNA is TGTGCCAGCAGTAGGGGACAGTCCCATCAGCCCCAGCATTTT. Protein sequence: CASSRGQSHQPQHF.

The genes are TRBV5-1 and TRBJ2-2; 8 bases are shared with TRBD1. The CDR3 has 17 amino acids. Germline assignment: CDR1 SGHRS and CDR2 YFSETQ. J gave up 0 bases and V 0 bases, and 4 bases lay outside the gene matches. CDR3 region: CASSLGGTGANTGELFF. The CDR3, as DNA: TGCGCCAGCAGCTTGGGAGGGACAGGCGCGAACACCGGGGAGCTGTTTTTT.

This chain joins TRBV5-1 and TRBJ1-4; maybe TRBD1 (5 bases). V was trimmed by 1 base and J by 0 bases, leaving 7 bases between them. This CDR3 spans 15 amino acids. Germline V gives CDR1 SGHRS, CDR2 YFSETQ. This chain's CDR3 is CASSLSGATNEKLFF. The CDR3 coding sequence is TGCGCCAGCAGCTTGTCGGGGGCAACTAATGAAAAACTGTTTTTT.